This T cell receptor beta chain was found in a study of memory CD4+ T cells and cytomegalovirus serostatus. Study as a whole: This sample comes from healthy Belgian adults, 9 CMV seropositive, approximately 23 seronegative. Findings and limits, study-wide: About 40% of the roughly 150 known CMV-associated TCRbeta sequences appeared in CD4+ memory.

In the case of this clone: Its matching antigen is unknown.

Sequencing used immunoSEQ multiplex PCR; TCRdb keeps in-frame clones, though not all of them. The data show approximately 60,000 clones, about 81% seen once. Trimming removed 4 bases from V and 3 bases from J; junction bases left unmatched: 0. CDR1 and CDR2 (germline): MNHEY, SVGAGI. The CDR3 totals 14 residues. The sort gate was single viable CD3+CD4+CD8-CD45RO+ cells for memory CD4+ T cells. Sample: memory CD4+ T cells from blood. The clonotype originates from an adult in good health and CMV-seronegative. The J gene is TRBJ2-2, the V gene TRBV6-5; 9 nucleotides agree with TRBD1. This chain's CDR3 is CASSWTGDTGELFF. The DNA of the CDR3 is TGTGCCAGCAGTTGGACAGGGGACACCGGGGAGCTGTTTTTT.